The rows below give T cell receptor beta chains drawn from one sample of a study of blood T cells in healthy people across ages. TCRdb used MiXCR to reprocess the 5' RACE reads, holding one entry per CDR3 protein. This sample yields about 1,500,000 distinct CDR3 sequences, of which over 25% are seen a single time; about 8% belongs to the top ten. The sequenced material came from blood. Source of these receptors: a woman in her 30s in good health. CDR3s include the opening cysteine and the closing phenylalanine or tryptophan. The D gene is left open where the match is weak. Some rows have no size entry. The others give once, few or many, or a class for an expanded clone.

j_call clone_size d_call v_call cdr3_aa cdr3_nt
TRBJ2-5 - - TRBV14 CASSQGAGTSNNEQYF TGTGCCAGCAGCCAAGGGGCAGGGACGTCTAACAATGAGCAGTACTTC
TRBJ1-4 - - TRBV25-1 CASSDSGTLNEKLFF TGTGCCAGCAGTGACTCCGGGACACTAAATGAAAAACTGTTTTTT
TRBJ1-2 many - TRBV7-2 CASSPPGFGYGYTF TGTGCCAGCAGCCCCCCGGGCTTCGGCTATGGCTACACCTTC
TRBJ2-4 - TRBD2 TRBV6-2/TRBV6-3 CASLGTTGKEGNEQYF TGTGCCAGCCTAGGGACTACTGGGAAAGAGGGCAATGAGCAGTACTTC
TRBJ1-1 - - TRBV11-2 CASSLDGRYTEAFF TGTGCCAGCAGCTTAGATGGCCGGTACACTGAAGCTTTCTTT
TRBJ1-5 - TRBD1 TRBV19 CASSIRRGTGTQPQHF TGTGCCAGTAGTATTAGGAGAGGGACAGGGACCCAGCCCCAGCATTTT
TRBJ2-7 few TRBD2 TRBV7-6 CASSLGGRTSDEQYF TGTGCCAGCAGCTTAGGTGGTCGGACTAGCGACGAGCAGTACTTC
TRBJ2-7 few TRBD2 TRBV20-1 CSAVGTTYEQYF TGCAGTGCTGTAGGGACTACGTACGAGCAGTACTTC
TRBJ1-1 - TRBD1 TRBV6-2/TRBV6-3 CASSTVTGGNTEAFF TGTGCCAGCAGTACGGTGACAGGGGGGAACACTGAAGCTTTCTTT
TRBJ2-7 few TRBD2 TRBV6-5 CASRRGLARYEQYF TGTGCCAGCAGACGCGGACTAGCGCGTTACGAGCAGTACTTC
TRBJ2-7 many TRBD1 TRBV2 CASSPYGTGSYEQYF TGTGCCAGCAGCCCGTATGGGACAGGGTCCTACGAGCAGTACTTC
TRBJ2-1 - - TRBV7-2 CASSLVGSVVKPYNEQFF TGTGCCAGCAGCTTAGTGGGGTCGGTGGTCAAGCCCTACAATGAGCAGTTCTTC
TRBJ1-1 few - TRBV2 CASSEEGVNTEAFF TGTGCCAGCAGTGAAGAGGGGGTGAACACTGAAGCTTTCTTT
TRBJ1-3 - - TRBV18 CASSPWSFSGNTIYF TGTGCCAGCTCACCATGGTCTTTCTCTGGAAACACCATATATTTT
TRBJ2-1 many - TRBV4-1 CASSRGGPLTYNEQFF TGCGCCAGCAGCAGGGGGGGGCCTTTAACCTACAATGAGCAGTTCTTC
TRBJ2-2 few - TRBV12-3/TRBV12-4 CASSFAGRNTGELFF TGTGCCAGCAGCTTCGCCGGGAGGAACACCGGGGAGCTGTTTTTT
TRBJ2-7 - TRBD1 TRBV7-9 CSSSLTGNEQYF TGTTCCAGCAGCTTGACAGGGAATGAGCAGTACTTC
TRBJ2-3 few TRBD1 TRBV5-1 CASSPWTGDTDTQYF TGCGCCAGCAGCCCATGGACAGGGGACACAGATACGCAGTATTTT
TRBJ2-5 - - TRBV10-3 CVISESGRSQETQYF TGTGTCATCAGTGAGTCCGGCAGGTCCCAAGAGACCCAGTACTTC